These 27 T cell receptor beta chains came from one sample sequenced in a study of CD8+ T cells in alopecia areata. Investigators isolated RNA and reverse transcribed it into cDNA to act as the sequencing template. Only in-frame clones appear in the TCRdb table, and some are missing; sequencing was by immunoSEQ multiplex PCR. The sample includes a few hundred thousand clones, more than 30% of them seen just once. The sample's treatment: oral pan-JAK inhibitor, 5-10 mg twice daily. The source material was CD4+ T cells sorted from blood, sampled around week 30, from a patient treated with tofacitinib. These receptors were collected from a human donor with alopecia areata.

The rearrangement links TRBV7-2 to TRBJ2-4, with TRBD2 matching over 7 bases. The CDR3 covers 15 residues. Germline values: CDR1 SGHTA, CDR2 FQGNSA. V was clipped by 3 bases and J by 9 bases; unmatched bases: 11. This CDR3 reads CASSLGPGGGGIQYF. DNA for the CDR3: TGTGCCAGCAGCTTGGGGCCGGGCGGGGGAGGCATTCAGTACTTC.

The chain combines TRBV29-1 with TRBJ1-2, with D perhaps TRBD1 (5 bases). The germline V gene encodes CDR1 SQVTM and CDR2 ANQGSEA. The CDR3 loop spans 12 amino acids. V lost 7 bases and J 5 bases, leaving 14 bases between the germline ends. CDR3 amino acids: CSASRGEYGYTF. CDR3 DNA: TGCAGCGCCTCGAGAGGGGAGTATGGCTACACCTTC.

This clone was observed a few times. This chain joins TRBV29-1 and TRBJ1-1; D unresolved. Germline-derived CDR1 and CDR2 are SQVTM and ANQGSEA. Trimming removed 6 bases from V and 2 bases from J, with 16 bases in between. The CDR3 covers 14 residues. CDR3 nucleotide sequence: TGCAGCGTGGGAGGTATTTCAAGAAACACTGAAGCTTTCTTT. Protein sequence: CSVGGISRNTEAFF.

This chain's CDR3 is CASSLDRRGILHF. The CDR3 bases are TGTGCCAGCAGCTTGGACCGGCGCGGGATCCTCCACTTT. This chain joins TRBV5-6 and TRBJ1-6; D remains ambiguous. The V end was cut by 0 bases, the J end by 15 bases, with 13 bases between. Looked up from germline, CDR1 is SGHDT and CDR2 is YYEEEE. The CDR3 extends over 13 amino acids.

This sequence joins TRBV5-1 and TRBJ2-3; 9 positions agree with TRBD2. The trim removed 4 bases at V and 0 bases at J, leaving 9 bases unmatched. There are 17 residues in the CDR3. CDR1 is SGHRS and CDR2 is YFSETQ in the germline V gene. The DNA of the CDR3 is TGCGCCAGCAGCGAGGGACTAGCACCAGGGAGCACAGATACGCAGTATTTT. It translates to CASSEGLAPGSTDTQYF.

V usage is TRBV7-9 and J usage is TRBJ2-1; D may be TRBD1 (5 bases). V shed 1 base and J shed 6 bases, with 13 bases lying between them. Germline assignment: CDR1 SEHNR and CDR2 FQNEAQ (reference sequence). The CDR3 runs to 15 residues. DNA of the CDR3: TGTGCCAGCAGCTTAGACAGGAGTAGGAGCAATGAGCAGTTCTTC. This sequence encodes CASSLDRSRSNEQFF.

This clone occurred a few times. CDR3 DNA: TGTGCCAGCACCCTTGACGGGGCAGCTAACTATGGCTACACCTTC. It yields the protein CASTLDGAANYGYTF. The V and J genes are TRBV2 and TRBJ1-2; possible D gene TRBD1, 5 bases. Deletions cut 7 bases from V and 0 bases from J, with 15 bases between. The CDR3 length is 15 residues. Germline V gene data show CDR1 as SNHLY and CDR2 as FYNNEI.

This clone came up a few times. The CDR3 spells CASSQLNKDYGYTF. The CDR3 nucleotides are TGTGCCAGCAGCCAACTAAACAAGGACTATGGCTACACCTTC. The V and J genes are TRBV4-2 and TRBJ1-2; D not certain. Trimming took off 2 bases at V and 3 bases at J, with 10 bases between the two ends. Germline V CDR1 and CDR2: LGHNA, YNFKEQ. The CDR3 has 14 amino acids.

This clone was recorded many times. The CDR3 nucleotides read TGCGCCAGCAGCTTGCAGCAGGGGGCCCACGAGCAGTACTTC. It specifies CASSLQQGAHEQYF. V gene TRBV5-1 combines with J gene TRBJ2-7, with 8 bases lining up with TRBD1. Germline CDR1 is SGHRS and CDR2 is YFSETQ. The CDR3 extends over 14 amino acids. Germline trimming cut 1 base from V and 5 bases from J; bases unmatched to any gene: 5.

The chain combines TRBV7-2 with TRBJ2-1, with 8 bases that match TRBD2. The CDR3 has 14 amino acids. Looked up from germline, CDR1 is SGHTA and CDR2 is FQGNSA. V shed 4 bases and J 5 bases; nucleotides not matched to a gene: 4. The CDR3 nucleotides are TGTGCCAGCAGCTACTCAGCGGGGGACAATGAGCAGTTCTTC. It yields the protein CASSYSAGDNEQFF.

This clone was seen a few times. The chain links TRBV29-1 to TRBJ2-5; unclear D gene. The germline V and J ends were trimmed by 5 bases and 5 bases, with 12 bases remaining between them. Germline lookup yields CDR1 SQVTM and CDR2 ANQGSEA. The CDR3 sequence is 12 residues long. The CDR3 DNA follows: TGCAGCGTTAAGGGTTCGGCGGAGACCCAGTACTTC. This encodes CSVKGSAETQYF.

The chain has TRBV7-3 and TRBJ2-3, with TRBD2 identical over 12 bases. J was trimmed by 4 bases and V by 5 bases; bases with no gene match: 4. Per germline, CDR1 SGHTA and CDR2 FQGTGA. The CDR3 has 15 residues. The CDR3 DNA is TGTGCCAGCAGCAGGACTAGCGGGAAATCAGATACGCAGTATTTT. As protein: CASSRTSGKSDTQYF.

The sample holds a few counts of this clone. The rearrangement links TRBV7-9 to TRBJ1-1; 8 bases are shared with TRBD1. CDR3 length: 14 residues. Trimming at V came to 6 bases and at J to 7 bases, leaving 10 bases not matched to a gene. Per germline, CDR1 SEHNR and CDR2 FQNEAQ (reference sequence). CDR3 region: CASSTTDRGDEAFF. The CDR3, as DNA: TGTGCCAGCAGTACGACCGACAGGGGAGATGAAGCTTTCTTT.

The genes are TRBV5-6 and TRBJ2-3; D might be TRBD1 (5 bases). The ends were cut back, 1 base at V and 0 bases at J, with 12 bases in the middle. The CDR3 is 16 amino acids. The germline gives CDR1 SGHDT, CDR2 YYEEEE. The CDR3 loop is CASSLQGSSSTDTQYF. The CDR3 region has the DNA TGTGCCAGCAGCTTGCAGGGCTCCTCTAGCACAGATACGCAGTATTTT.

V is TRBV5-1 and J is TRBJ2-2, with 7 positions matching TRBD1. Trimming took 2 bases from V and 3 from J; bases not matched to a gene: 4. The CDR3 runs 15 residues. The germline gives CDR1 SGHRS, CDR2 YFSETQ. The CDR3 is CASSLTGAYTGELFF. CDR3 sequence (DNA): TGCGCCAGCAGCTTAACAGGGGCCTACACCGGGGAGCTGTTTTTT.

This clone was seen only a few times. This sequence joins TRBV4-1 and TRBJ1-5, with D perhaps matching TRBD1 (5 bases). This CDR3 has 16 residues. Deletions cut 5 bases from V and 0 bases from J, with 14 bases between. Germline loops: CDR1 MGHRA, CDR2 YSYEKL. CDR3 loop: CASSDSWVTSNQPQHF. The CDR3 coding sequence is TGCGCCAGCAGCGACAGCTGGGTTACTAGCAATCAGCCCCAGCATTTT.

V and J are TRBV27 and TRBJ2-4; 9 bases align to TRBD2. V lost 3 bases and J lost 3; bases outside the gene matches: 3. This CDR3 is 15 amino acids long. The germline CDR1 and CDR2 sequences are MNHEY and SMNVEV (reference sequence). The CDR3: CASSLRRGGKNIQYF. The CDR3 DNA is TGTGCCAGCAGTTTGCGGCGGGGGGGCAAAAACATTCAGTACTTC.

This clone has only a few counts. The chain joins TRBV4-1 to TRBJ2-3; D may correspond to TRBD1 or TRBD2 (5 bases each). With 1 base removed from V and 3 bases from J, the gap between germline ends came to 8 bases. This CDR3 has 14 amino acids. Germline V gene sequence: CDR1 MGHRA, CDR2 YSYEKL. The CDR3 DNA is TGCGCCAGCAGCCAAGCCGAGGGGACAGATACGCAGTATTTT. As protein: CASSQAEGTDTQYF.

This clone showed up just a few times. The CDR3 spells CASSYTPESKNIQYF. The DNA of the CDR3 is TGCGCCAGCAGCTACACACCCGAATCCAAAAACATTCAGTACTTC. The V call is TRBV5-1, the J call TRBJ2-4, with unresolved D. Looked up from germline, CDR1 is SGHRS and CDR2 is YFSETQ. The ends were cut back, 3 bases at V and 2 bases at J, with 12 bases in the middle. The CDR3 is made up of 15 amino acids.

The chain uses TRBV10-3 and TRBJ1-1; D is unclear. Trimming took off 4 bases at V and 2 bases at J, with 11 bases between the two ends. The CDR3 is made up of 14 amino acids. CDR1 and CDR2 (germline): ENHRY, SYGVKD. The DNA of the CDR3 is TGTGCCATCAGTGGTTCAGGTACTAACACTGAAGCTTTCTTT. Translated, it gives CAISGSGTNTEAFF.

The chain carries TRBV30 and TRBJ1-1; tentative D call: TRBD1 (5 bases). V was trimmed by 0 bases and J by 7 bases, leaving 12 bases between them. This CDR3 comprises 13 residues. Per germline, CDR1 GTSNPN and CDR2 SVGIG (reference sequence). In nucleotides, the CDR3 is TGTGCCTGGAGTGTACTGCGGGGGTTTGAAGCTTTCTTT. Amino acid sequence: CAWSVLRGFEAFF.

This rearrangement joins TRBV19 to TRBJ1-1, with a tentative D call TRBD1 (5 bases). The V gene's germline CDR1 is LNHDA and CDR2 SQIVND (reference sequence). This CDR3 contains 14 residues. V shed 3 bases and J shed 7 bases, with 15 bases lying between them. The chain's CDR3 is CASSMVSGRNEAFF. The DNA of the CDR3 is TGTGCCAGTAGTATGGTCTCGGGACGGAATGAAGCTTTCTTT.

As for this clone: The same CDR3 is also encoded by other DNA sequences in this sample. V usage is TRBV7-3 and J usage is TRBJ1-2, with 9 positions matching TRBD1. With 5 bases clipped from V and 4 bases from J, the junction kept 5 bases outside the gene matches. The CDR3 is made up of 14 amino acids. Germline CDR1 and CDR2: SGHTA and FQGTGA. The CDR3 bases are TGTGCCAGCAGCCTTGGGACAGGGAGCTATGGCTACACCTTC. It translates to CASSLGTGSYGYTF.

The rearrangement joins TRBV5-1 to TRBJ2-3, with a possible D match to TRBD2 (6 bases). Per the germline V gene, CDR1 is SGHRS and CDR2 is YFSETQ. The CDR3 spans 16 residues. The germline V and J ends were trimmed by 5 bases and 2 bases, with 18 bases remaining between them. In DNA form, the CDR3 reads TGCGCCAGCAGGCGTGCTACCGGGACTGACACAGATACGCAGTATTTT. It encodes CASRRATGTDTDTQYF.

This clone was detected a few times. The V and J genes are TRBV7-6 and TRBJ1-5; D remains ambiguous. V dropped 1 base and J dropped 6 bases, with 7 bases sitting between them. This CDR3 is built from 13 residues. Germline V gene sequence: CDR1 SGHVS, CDR2 FNYEAQ. The CDR3 DNA reads as TGTGCCAGCAGCTTAGGTGTAGGTCAGCCCCAGCATTTT. It is translated as CASSLGVGQPQHF.

This clone appeared a few times. The V call is TRBV30, the J call TRBJ2-7; 7 bases match TRBD1. J gave up 3 bases and V 5 bases, and 19 bases lay outside the gene matches. The CDR3 contains 17 residues. Germline V CDR1 and CDR2: GTSNPN, SVGIG (reference sequence). In nucleotides, the CDR3 is TGTGCCTGGTCCAGGACAGGCTTGATTAGACGTCGCTACGAGCAGTACTTC. It specifies CAWSRTGLIRRRYEQYF.

The chain recombines TRBV14 with TRBJ2-7; possibly TRBD2 for D (6 bases). The germline CDR1 and CDR2 sequences are SGHDN and FVKESK. CDR3 length equals 14 residues. The V end lost 3 bases, the J end lost 5 bases, and 14 bases lay between the germline ends. In DNA, the CDR3 is TGTGCCAGCAGCCAGGGCGGGGTCTACCACGAGCAGTACTTC. Protein: CASSQGGVYHEQYF.